The 27 T cell receptor beta chains reported below all come from one sample, sequenced in a study of molecular identifiers for immune sequencing clone quantification. Each CDR3 protein is one row after TCRdb ran MiXCR on the PCR reads. The table shows some 320,000 distinct CDR3 sequences, with roughly 24% occurring only once. Sequencing was carried out using naive CD8+ T cells from blood, with Jurkat cell RNA spiked in. The subset: FACS-sorted CD8+CD4-CCR7+CD45RA+ naive T cells. These receptors all stem from a human donor in good health. Some libraries in this study had Jurkat cell RNA spiked in.

V usage is TRBV6-2 or TRBV6-3 and J usage is TRBJ2-7; 7 bases match TRBD1. The CDR3 runs to 13 residues. V lost 5 bases to trimming and J lost 9 bases; unmatched junction nucleotides: 10. Germline CDR1 and CDR2: MNHEY and SVGEGT. In DNA, the CDR3 is TGTGCCAGCAGTACCGGGACAGCGGTCCCGCAGTACTTC. It yields the protein CASSTGTAVPQYF.

This rearrangement joins TRBV7-3 to TRBJ2-1; a possible D gene is TRBD2 (5 bases). The CDR3 has 14 residues. Germline V gene data show CDR1 as SGHTA and CDR2 as FQGTGA. V lost 0 bases to trimming and J lost 2 bases, with 5 bases between them. The CDR3 nucleotides are TGTGCCAGCAGCTTAACTAGCGCCTACAATGAGCAGTTCTTC. This sequence encodes CASSLTSAYNEQFF. The full variable domain, completed using reference TRBV7-3 and TRBJ2-1, is GAGVSQTPSNKVTEKGKYVELRCDPISGHTALYWYRQSLGQGPEFLIYFQGTGAADDSGLPNDRFFAVRPEGSVSTLKIQRTERGDSAVYLCASSLTSAYNEQFFGPGTRLTVL.

The V and J genes are TRBV28 and TRBJ2-5, with TRBD1 matching over 10 bases. The ends lost 9 bases at V and 2 bases at J; junction bases unmatched: 18. Germline CDR1 is MDHEN and CDR2 is SYDVKM. The CDR3 is made up of 18 amino acids. The CDR3 DNA follows: TGTGCCAGGCCCAAGGTCTCTCCGGGACAGGGGAGGCAAGAGACCCAGTACTTC. It translates to CARPKVSPGQGRQETQYF. Looking up the rest from reference TRBV28 and TRBJ2-5 gives the full variable domain: DVKVTQSSRYLVKRTGEKVFLECVQDMDHENMFWYRQDPGLGLRLIYFSYDVKMKEKGDIPEGYSVSREKKERFSLILESASTNQTSMYLCARPKVSPGQGRQETQYFGPGTRLLVL.

This clonotype appeared a few times. The junction differs from germline at one of its ends, possibly a read error. The chain couples TRBV27 to TRBJ2-2; the D gene is possibly TRBD1 (6 bases). CDR1 and CDR2 from the germline V gene are MNHEY and SMNVEV (reference sequence). The CDR3 covers 14 residues. CDR3 amino acids: CASSFTGYTRELFF. The CDR3 DNA is TGTGCCAGCAGTTTTACAGGGTACACCAGGGAGCTGTTTTTT.

This clonotype was counted many times. CDR3: CSVLGTAYEQYF. The DNA for the CDR3 is TGCAGCGTTTTAGGGACGGCCTACGAGCAGTACTTC. V is TRBV29-1 and J is TRBJ2-7; perhaps D is TRBD1 or TRBD2 (5 bases each). The CDR3 length is 12 residues. The V and J ends lost 5 bases and 2 bases respectively, with 10 bases between them. CDR1 and CDR2 (germline): SQVTM, ANQGSEA.

The chain uses TRBV5-5 and TRBJ2-7, with TRBD2 identical over 11 bases. Per the germline V gene, CDR1 is SGHKS and CDR2 is YYEKEE (reference sequence). The CDR3 covers 15 residues. The V segment lost 2 bases and the J segment 3 bases; nucleotides outside the gene matches: 4. This chain's CDR3 is CASSFYTSGSYEQYF. CDR3 DNA sequence: TGTGCCAGCAGCTTTTATACTAGCGGGAGCTACGAGCAGTACTTC.

In regard to this clonotype: Since a much larger clone is just one base distant, this may be a read error. This chain uses TRBV24-1 with TRBJ1-2; a possible D gene is TRBD1 (5 bases). There are 22 residues in the CDR3. Germline V gene sequence: CDR1 KGHDR, CDR2 SFDVKD. Written as DNA, the CDR3 is TGTGTCACCAGACCCCCGGTTTGCCCCAGTGACACACGGAGCTTGGGGGAAGGTGGCTACACCTTC. This codes for CVTRPPVCPSDTRSLGEGGYTF.

Only a few counts were recorded for this clonotype. CDR3 coding DNA: TGCAGTGCTCCTCAGGGGGGCGAGCAGTACTTC. Translated, it gives CSAPQGGEQYF. The chain couples TRBV20-1 to TRBJ2-7; a possible D gene is TRBD1 (7 bases). Germline CDR1 DFQATT, CDR2 SNEGSKA (reference sequence). The ends were cut back, 5 bases at V and 6 bases at J, with 11 bases in the middle. The CDR3 covers 11 residues.

The V call is TRBV27, the J call TRBJ2-5; the D is unclear. The CDR3 runs 14 residues. V lost 0 bases, J lost 3 bases, and 8 bases lay in between. Germline V gives CDR1 MNHEY, CDR2 SMNVEV (reference sequence). CDR3 region: CASSLSVYEETQYF. In DNA, the CDR3 is TGTGCCAGCAGTTTATCAGTCTACGAAGAGACCCAGTACTTC.

This clonotype was seen many times. The chain employs TRBV28 and TRBJ1-1; D unclear. The length of the CDR3 is 13 residues. The V end lost 8 bases, the J end lost 2 bases, and 12 bases lay between the germline ends. Germline V lookup: CDR1 MDHEN, CDR2 SYDVKM. CDR3 region: CASSVRENTEAFF. The CDR3 region has the DNA TGTGCCAGCTCAGTCCGGGAAAACACTGAAGCTTTCTTT.

This clonotype occurred once. This may be a read error: a much more frequent sequence differs by one nucleotide. This chain joins TRBV9 and TRBJ2-3; D may be TRBD2 (5 bases). In germline, CDR1 is SGDLS, CDR2 YYNGEE. The CDR3 covers 13 residues. The CDR3 nucleotides are TGTGCCCGCAGCGTAGAGGTAGCGGATACGCAGTATTTT. Protein sequence: CARSVEVADTQYF.

This clonotype was seen a handful of times. The chain links TRBV4-3 to TRBJ2-3; D tentatively fits TRBD1 or TRBD2 (6 bases each). CDR3 size: 16 residues. The V gene lost 0 bases and the J gene lost 3 bases, with 13 bases spanning the gap. Looked up from germline, CDR1 is LGHNA and CDR2 is YSLEER. In DNA form, the CDR3 reads TGCGCCAGCAGCCAAGAGGGGGGCCGGGGGACAGATACGCAGTATTTT. Translating gives CASSQEGGRGTDTQYF.

This clonotype was counted a few times. The chain has TRBV6-2 or TRBV6-3 and TRBJ2-5; TRBD2 matches at 9 bases. With 5 bases clipped from V and 4 bases from J, the junction kept 11 bases outside the gene matches. CDR1 and CDR2 from the germline V gene are MNHEY and SVGEGT. CDR3 length: 16 residues. The CDR3 bases are TGTGCCAGCAGTCTTCGTAGCGGGAGTAGCGGAGAGACCCAGTACTTC. Amino acid sequence: CASSLRSGSSGETQYF.

A few counts support this clonotype. The chain links TRBV11-2 to TRBJ2-2; D uncertain. With 1 base removed from V and 4 bases from J, the gap between germline ends came to 7 bases. Germline CDR1 is SGHAT and CDR2 is FQNNGV. The CDR3 covers 14 residues. CDR3 in amino acids: CASSLGPLTGELFF. The CDR3 DNA reads TGTGCCAGCAGCTTAGGGCCTCTCACCGGGGAGCTGTTTTTT.

To note about this clonotype: The junction and the germline gene differ at one end; a read error may be behind it. The V gene is TRBV30, the J gene TRBJ2-3, with a weak D call TRBD2 (6 bases). The CDR3 has 17 residues. The V gene's germline CDR1 is GTSNPN and CDR2 SVGIG (reference sequence). The CDR3 loop reads CAGRTGVGRAGTDTQYF. The CDR3 nucleotides are TGTGCCGGGAGGACCGGGGTGGGGCGGGCCGGGACAGATACGCAGTATTTT.

This clonotype was seen more than once but under ten times. The V and J genes are TRBV27 and TRBJ1-5; D gene ambiguous. Trimming shortened V by 2 bases and J by 2 bases, and 7 bases separated the two germline ends. CDR3 size: 14 residues. Germline V gives CDR1 MNHEY, CDR2 SMNVEV (reference sequence). The CDR3 is CASSLVVGNQPQHF. The CDR3 DNA reads as TGTGCCAGCAGTTTAGTTGTGGGCAATCAGCCCCAGCATTTT.

A few counts support this clonotype. This chain joins TRBV5-4 and TRBJ2-7; 10 bases are a match to TRBD1. The CDR3 runs 15 residues. With V trimmed by 0 bases and J by 3 bases, 3 bases remained unmatched. Germline V gene sequence: CDR1 SGHNT, CDR2 YYREEE (reference sequence). CDR3 nucleotide sequence: TGTGCCAGCAGCTTGGAGGGGACAGGGGTCTACGAGCAGTACTTC. Protein sequence: CASSLEGTGVYEQYF.

V gene TRBV13 combines with J gene TRBJ2-3; perhaps TRBD2 as D (6 bases). There are 14 residues in the CDR3. Germline CDR1 reads PRHDT; CDR2 reads FYEKMQ (reference sequence). Deletions cut 8 bases from V and 6 bases from J, with 18 bases between. The CDR3 sequence is CASLAGSRGDTQYF. CDR3 nucleotide sequence: TGTGCCAGCTTAGCTGGAAGCCGGGGGGATACGCAGTATTTT.

A single count supports this clonotype. This may arise from a read error, as a much more abundant clone is one base away. V and J are TRBV5-4 and TRBJ2-7; D is perhaps TRBD1 (6 bases). V lost 6 bases, J lost 4 bases, and 17 bases lay in between. Germline V gives CDR1 SGHNT, CDR2 YYREEE (reference sequence). CDR3 length: 14 amino acids. The CDR3 is CASNADGTPYEQYF. CDR3 DNA: TGTGCCAGCAACGCCGACGGGACACCTTACGAGCAGTACTTC.

This clonotype has ten or more counts. J is TRBJ2-5 and V is TRBV6-6, with 14 nucleotides matching TRBD2. This CDR3 is 16 amino acids long. Germline V gene sequence: CDR1 MNHNY, CDR2 SVGAGI (reference sequence). The V and J ends lost 5 bases and 4 bases, in that order; junction bases with no gene match: 6. CDR3 region: CASSAGTSGSAETQYF. The CDR3 DNA follows: TGTGCCAGCAGTGCCGGGACTAGCGGGAGCGCAGAGACCCAGTACTTC.

As regards this clonotype: Being one base from a much bigger clone, this may be a read error. The V and J genes are TRBV6-5 and TRBJ1-1; no clear D gene. The germline CDR1 and CDR2 sequences are MNHEY and SVGAGI. The CDR3 extends over 15 amino acids. With 6 bases removed from V and 3 bases from J, the gap between germline ends came to 17 bases. The CDR3 coding sequence is TGTGCCAGCAGCCTGTGGAGCGGATTGTACACTGAAGCTTTCTTT. This translates into CASSLWSGLYTEAFF.

For this clonotype: A read error is possible here, since a much larger clone lies one base away. The rearrangement links TRBV5-4 to TRBJ2-7; D ambiguous. The length of the CDR3 is 13 residues. The germline gives CDR1 SGHNT, CDR2 YYREEE (reference sequence). CDR3 protein: CASSLVGADEQNF. For the CDR3, the DNA is TGTGCCAGCAGCTTGGTAGGCGCCGACGAGCAGAACTTC.

Notes on this clonotype: A read error may explain this, as a much larger clone is one base away. V and J are TRBV5-1 and TRBJ2-7; D unclear. Germline CDR1 is SGHRS and CDR2 is YFSETQ. This CDR3 has 15 amino acids. V was cut by 4 bases and J by 2 bases, with 16 bases left in between. The chain's CDR3 is CASSPKARLPYEQYF. In DNA, the CDR3 is TGCGCCAGCAGCCCGAAGGCCAGACTCCCCTACGAGCAGTACTTC.

There are a few counts of this clonotype. The V gene is TRBV9, the J gene TRBJ2-1; 7 bases line up with TRBD2. With V trimmed by 6 bases and J by 0 bases, 6 bases remained unmatched. Germline CDR1 and CDR2: SGDLS and YYNGEE. There are 15 residues in the CDR3. The CDR3 region is CASNGEGSSYNEQFF. CDR3 DNA: TGTGCCAGCAACGGGGAGGGAAGCTCCTACAATGAGCAGTTCTTC.

This chain joins TRBV21-1 and TRBJ1-5; the listed D gene, TRBD1, was not tested against the DNA. TRBV21-1 is an annotated pseudogene. This CDR3 has 16 residues. CDR3 sequence reads: CATRDRTPITNQPQHF. In DNA, the CDR3 is TGTGCCACCCGGGACAGGACACCGATTACCAATCAGCCCCAGCATTTT.

Comments on this clonotype: This CDR3 fails to terminate in the conserved phenylalanine or tryptophan, so it likely reflects a read error. The chain recombines TRBV13 with TRBJ1-6; unclear D gene. The germline CDR1 and CDR2 sequences are PRHDT and FYEKMQ (reference sequence). V was cut by 5 bases and J by 6 bases, with 8 bases left in between. The CDR3 spans 13 residues. The DNA for the CDR3 is TGTGCCAGCAGCCCGGCCGCTAATTCACCCCTCCACTAT. Protein: CASSPAANSPLHY.

In this sample, this clonotype turned up a few times. This rearrangement joins TRBV6-5 to TRBJ1-1, with D uncertain. Germline CDR1 MNHEY, CDR2 SVGAGI. Trimming shortened V by 0 bases and J by 6 bases, and 11 bases separated the two germline ends. The CDR3 covers 14 residues. The CDR3 DNA is TGTGCCAGCAGTTACTCTTCGGGAGTCGCTGAAGCTTTCTTT. Protein product: CASSYSSGVAEAFF.